The 24 T cell receptor beta chains listed next were all sequenced from one sample in a study of T cell changes during pregnancy in multiple sclerosis (dated by TCRdb to 2018 to 2020). Library preparation employed the immunoSEQ multiplex PCR assay. Held by TCRdb, this immuneACCESS table contains in-frame sequences only and omits some clones. Under half of the omission traces to an unresolved V gene where checked; the cause of the rest is unknown. The sample includes about 55,000 clones, with 70% to 90% observed a single time. The ten top clones hold around 0.57% of the sample. This specimen was CD4+ T cells from peripheral blood mononuclear cells, taken in the first trimester of pregnancy. These receptors originate from a female donor with multiple sclerosis, enrolled in a pregnancy study.

The chain uses TRBV30 and TRBJ2-6; D is possibly TRBD2 (5 bases). The CDR3 covers 14 residues. Trimming cost V 2 bases and J 4 bases, with 9 bases left between them. Germline CDR1 GTSNPN, CDR2 SVGIG (reference sequence). As DNA, the CDR3 is TGTGCCTGGAGTCGGGATGGCGGGGCCAACGTCCTGACTTTC. It yields the protein CAWSRDGGANVLTF.

The V and J genes are TRBV6-5 and TRBJ1-1; unclear D gene. Germline V gives CDR1 MNHEY, CDR2 SVGAGI. CDR3 length: 15 residues. Trimming shortened V by 0 bases and J by 1 base, and 9 bases separated the two germline ends. The CDR3 DNA sequence: TGTGCCAGCAGTTACTCGCGTCTTCAGAACACTGAAGCTTTCTTT. Protein: CASSYSRLQNTEAFF.

This sequence joins TRBV9 and TRBJ1-4, with 10 bases lining up with TRBD1. The V gene end was trimmed by 0 bases and the J gene end by 6 bases; junction bases not matched to a gene: 2. The CDR3 has 15 amino acids. CDR1 and CDR2 from the germline V gene are SGDLS and YYNGEE. The chain's CDR3 is CASSVADRGHEKLFF. In nucleotides, the CDR3 is TGTGCCAGCAGCGTAGCTGACAGGGGGCATGAAAAACTGTTTTTT.

V gene TRBV6-1 combines with J gene TRBJ1-5; possible D gene TRBD1, 5 bases. This CDR3 has 13 amino acids. Germline V lookup: CDR1 MNHNS, CDR2 SASEGT. Between the trimmed V and J ends, which lost 10 bases and 7 bases, there was a span of 17 bases. The CDR3 coding sequence is TGTGCCACCACAGATGGGGGGGAACAGCCCCAGCATTTT. The encoded protein is CATTDGGEQPQHF.

The chain links TRBV9 to TRBJ2-2; the D gene is possibly TRBD2 (6 bases). The V and J ends lost 0 bases and 0 bases respectively, with 9 bases between them. This CDR3 is 16 amino acids long. The germline CDR1 and CDR2 sequences are SGDLS and YYNGEE. The CDR3 DNA reads TGTGCCAGCAGCGTAGAGGTAGCGGCGAACACCGGGGAGCTGTTTTTT. It codes for CASSVEVAANTGELFF. The full variable domain, rest sourced from reference TRBV9 and TRBJ2-2, is DSGVTQTPKHLITATGQRVTLRCSPRSGDLSVYWYQQSLDQGLQFLIQYYNGEERAKGNILERFSAQQFPDLHSELNLSSLELGDSALYFCASSVEVAANTGELFFGEGSRLTVL.

The rearrangement uses TRBV19 and TRBJ1-5, with D maybe TRBD1 (5 bases). The V end was cut by 4 bases, the J end by 7 bases, with 11 bases between. The CDR3 has 13 amino acids. Germline V CDR1 and CDR2: LNHDA, SQIVND (reference sequence). CDR3 region: CASSNWGDQPQHF. The CDR3 DNA sequence: TGTGCCAGTAGTAATTGGGGGGACCAGCCCCAGCATTTT.

V gene TRBV9 combines with J gene TRBJ2-1; D is ambiguous. The CDR3 has 17 residues. Trimming shortened V by 4 bases and J by 1 base, and 18 bases separated the two germline ends. Per the germline V gene, CDR1 is SGDLS and CDR2 is YYNGEE. CDR3 coding DNA: TGTGCCAGCAGCCAGAGCTCGGGTTCGTGGTCCTACAATGAGCAGTTCTTC. Its translation: CASSQSSGSWSYNEQFF.

Here the CDR3 DNA reads TGTGCCAGCAGTTACCTCGGCACTGAAGCTTTCTTT. Amino acids: CASSYLGTEAFF. The chain employs TRBV6-6 and TRBJ1-1; D not certain. Germline CDR1 MNHNY, CDR2 SVGAGI (reference sequence). Deletions cut 2 bases from V and 4 bases from J, with 5 bases between. The CDR3 spans 12 residues.

The V and J genes are TRBV9 and TRBJ2-3; 14 nucleotides align to TRBD2. CDR3 size: 16 residues. With V trimmed by 2 bases and J by 8 bases, 7 bases remained unmatched. Germline V CDR1 and CDR2: SGDLS, YYNGEE. The CDR3 DNA sequence: TGTGCCAGCAGCGTGACTAGCGGGGGGGCCTATCCTACGCAGTATTTT. Protein sequence: CASSVTSGGAYPTQYF.

The CDR3 DNA reads as TGTGCCAGCAGTTACTCTAGAGAAGAGACCCAGTACTTC. It encodes CASSYSREETQYF. This chain connects TRBV6-6 to TRBJ2-5; D is undetermined. The germline gives CDR1 MNHNY, CDR2 SVGAGI (reference sequence). This CDR3 has 13 amino acids. V was cut by 0 bases and J by 3 bases, with 5 bases left in between.

This clone appeared once. J is TRBJ2-7 and V is TRBV7-9; 7 nucleotides match TRBD2. V gave up 2 bases and J gave up 4 bases; unmatched junction bases: 5. The CDR3 loop spans 14 amino acids. The V gene's germline CDR1 is SEHNR and CDR2 FQNEAQ (reference sequence). The CDR3 DNA follows: TGTGCCAGCAGCTTAATGGGCGGGGGATACGAGCAGTACTTC. Translated, it gives CASSLMGGGYEQYF.

This clone was seen once. The rearrangement joins TRBV18 to TRBJ1-6, with 7 positions matching TRBD1. The CDR3 is 15 amino acids. Germline values: CDR1 KGHSH, CDR2 LQKENI. J was trimmed by 8 bases and V by 4 bases; bases with no gene match: 8. The CDR3 region is CASSQTGLDDSPLHF. In DNA, the CDR3 is TGTGCCAGCTCACAGACAGGGTTGGACGATTCACCCCTCCACTTT.

The gene calls are TRBV6-5 and TRBJ2-7; 9 bases align to TRBD1. V gave up 2 bases and J gave up 0 bases; unmatched junction bases: 2. This CDR3 contains 15 residues. CDR1 MNHEY and CDR2 SVGAGI come from the germline V gene. The CDR3 sequence: CASSYRQGVSYEQYF. CDR3 sequence (DNA): TGTGCCAGCAGTTACCGACAGGGGGTCTCCTACGAGCAGTACTTC.

The chain is built from TRBV19 and TRBJ1-1; no firm D call. CDR3 length: 13 residues. The V and J ends lost 4 bases and 1 base respectively, with 7 bases between them. Germline V CDR1 and CDR2: LNHDA, SQIVND (reference sequence). For the CDR3, the DNA is TGTGCCAGTAGTAGAAGACAGAACACTGAAGCTTTCTTT. Translation gives CASSRRQNTEAFF.

V is TRBV4-1 and J is TRBJ2-1; 11 bases are shared with TRBD1. The CDR3 contains 16 residues. V shed 1 base, J shed 2 bases, and the junction held 1 base outside the gene matches. CDR1 is MGHRA, CDR2 YSYEKL, per germline. For the CDR3, the DNA is TGCGCCAGCAGCCAAGGGACAGGGGGCCCCTACAATGAGCAGTTCTTC. Protein: CASSQGTGGPYNEQFF.

The rearrangement uses TRBV5-1 and TRBJ2-1; D gene uncertain. This CDR3 is 15 amino acids long. Germline V gene lookup returns CDR1 SGHRS and CDR2 YFSETQ. Trimming left V 7 bases short and J 6 bases short, with 20 bases between. DNA for the CDR3: TGCGCCAGCTCCCGGAGAGGAGATGTTGGCAATGAGCAGTTCTTC. Protein sequence: CASSRRGDVGNEQFF.

The chain carries TRBV6-5 and TRBJ2-1; D possibly corresponds to TRBD2 (5 bases). The CDR3 is made up of 16 amino acids. Trimming stripped 0 bases from V and 0 bases from J, with 9 bases between. Germline CDR1 and CDR2: MNHEY and SVGAGI. This chain's CDR3 is CASSYSFGSSYNEQFF. CDR3 DNA: TGTGCCAGCAGTTACTCGTTTGGGAGCTCCTACAATGAGCAGTTCTTC.

V usage is TRBV5-1 and J usage is TRBJ2-2; TRBD2 matches at 10 bases. Germline values: CDR1 SGHRS, CDR2 YFSETQ. With 4 bases clipped from V and 0 bases from J, the junction kept 9 bases outside the gene matches. The CDR3 spans 18 residues. In DNA, the CDR3 is TGCGCCAGCAGCCCCAGGGCTAGCGGGGGCGCGAACACCGGGGAGCTGTTTTTT. This codes for CASSPRASGGANTGELFF.

This clone was seen only a few times. J is TRBJ2-3 and V is TRBV7-8; D is possibly TRBD1 (6 bases). The CDR3 covers 19 residues. The V and J ends lost 0 bases and 0 bases respectively, with 19 bases between them. CDR1 SGHVS and CDR2 FQNEAQ come from the germline V gene. The CDR3 region is CASSLAGQITYSSTDTQYF. The CDR3 nucleotides are TGTGCCAGCAGCTTAGCCGGACAGATAACGTACTCTAGCACAGATACGCAGTATTTT. Combining the CDR3 with reference TRBV7-8 and TRBJ2-3 gives the whole variable domain GAGVSQSPRYKVAKRGQDVALRCDPISGHVSLFWYQQALGQGPEFLTYFQNEAQLDKSGLPSDRFFAERPEGSVSTLKIQRTQQEDSAVYLCASSLAGQITYSSTDTQYFGPGTRLTVL.

The V call is TRBV28, the J call TRBJ2-3, with 13 bases identical to TRBD2. V lost 7 bases to trimming and J lost 6 bases; unmatched junction nucleotides: 13. CDR3 length: 17 residues. Germline V lookup: CDR1 MDHEN, CDR2 SYDVKM. CDR3 bases: TGTGCCAGCACCTCGGGCCCGGGACTAGCGGGGCCTGATACGCAGTATTTT. It codes for CASTSGPGLAGPDTQYF.

The chain couples TRBV29-1 to TRBJ2-1, with TRBD2 identical over 7 bases. Unmatched junction bases numbered 12, after V lost 6 bases and J lost 10 bases. This CDR3 spans 13 amino acids. Per germline, CDR1 SQVTM and CDR2 ANQGSEA. CDR3 in amino acids: CSVKPRLAREQFF. CDR3 coding DNA: TGCAGCGTCAAACCGCGACTAGCCCGGGAGCAGTTCTTC.

The chain couples TRBV6-6 to TRBJ2-5, with D unclear. CDR1 is MNHNY, CDR2 SVGAGI, per germline (reference sequence). The ends were cut back, 2 bases at V and 13 bases at J, with 17 bases in the middle. The CDR3 covers 13 residues. CDR3 DNA: TGTGCCAGCAGTTACGAGCCACAGCCTTTCGGGTACTTC. This codes for CASSYEPQPFGYF.

V usage is TRBV9 and J usage is TRBJ2-3; perhaps TRBD2 as D (6 bases). V shed 4 bases and J shed 0 bases, with 12 bases lying between them. From germline, CDR1 is SGDLS and CDR2 YYNGEE. The CDR3 sequence is 15 residues long. CDR3 nucleotide sequence: TGTGCCAGCAGCCCCGGGACTTCTAGCACAGATACGCAGTATTTT. Its translation: CASSPGTSSTDTQYF.

The chain employs TRBV19 and TRBJ1-2, with unresolved D. Germline assignment: CDR1 LNHDA and CDR2 SQIVND (reference sequence). With 2 bases removed from V and 7 bases from J, the gap between germline ends came to 14 bases. The CDR3 totals 14 residues. In nucleotides, the CDR3 is TGTGCCAGTAGTATACCGTCCGGGTTGGGTGGCTACACCTTC. Its translation: CASSIPSGLGGYTF.